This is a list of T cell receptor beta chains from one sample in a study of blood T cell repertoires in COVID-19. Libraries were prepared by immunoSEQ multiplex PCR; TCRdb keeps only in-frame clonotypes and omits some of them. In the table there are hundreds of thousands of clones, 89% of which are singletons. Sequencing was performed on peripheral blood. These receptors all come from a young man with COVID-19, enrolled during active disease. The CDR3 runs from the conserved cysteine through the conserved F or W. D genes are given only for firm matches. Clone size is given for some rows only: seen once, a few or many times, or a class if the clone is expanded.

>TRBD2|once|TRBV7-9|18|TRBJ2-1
CASSSARTSGNSYNEQFF
TGTGCCAGCAGCTCGGCGAGGACTAGCGGGAACTCCTACAATGAGCAGTTCTTC
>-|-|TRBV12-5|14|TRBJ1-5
CASAKGTGGQPQHF
TGTGCTAGTGCGAAGGGAACGGGAGGCCAGCCCCAGCATTTT
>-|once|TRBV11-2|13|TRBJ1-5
CASSLGSREPQHF
TGTGCCAGCAGCTTAGGGTCGCGGGAGCCCCAGCATTTT
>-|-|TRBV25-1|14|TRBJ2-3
CASSGGVNTDTQYF
TGTGCCAGCAGTGGGGGGGTCAACACAGATACGCAGTATTTT
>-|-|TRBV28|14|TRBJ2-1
CASSRLGSGNEQFF
TGTGCCAGCAGTCGACTAGGTAGCGGCAATGAGCAGTTCTTC
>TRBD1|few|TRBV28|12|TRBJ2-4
CASRQGLDIQYF
TGTGCCAGCAGACAGGGGTTGGACATTCAGTACTTC
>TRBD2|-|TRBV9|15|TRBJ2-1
CASSVSGRAVNEQFF
TGTGCCAGCAGCGTTAGCGGGAGGGCCGTCAATGAGCAGTTCTTC
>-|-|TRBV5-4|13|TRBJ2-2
CASSWDLTGGLFF
TGTGCCAGCAGCTGGGACTTGACCGGGGGGCTGTTTTTT
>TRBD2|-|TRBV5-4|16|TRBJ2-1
CASSSSGGSSYNEQFF
TGTGCCAGCAGCTCGAGCGGCGGGAGCTCCTACAATGAGCAGTTCTTC
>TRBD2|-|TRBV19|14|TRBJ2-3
CASSNPGGRDTQYF
TGTGCCAGTAGTAACCCCGGGGGGAGGGATACGCAGTATTTT
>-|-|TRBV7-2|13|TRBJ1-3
CASSQGPGNTIYF
TGTGCCAGCAGCCAGGGTCCTGGAAACACCATATATTTT
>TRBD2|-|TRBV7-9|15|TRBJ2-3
CASSLGTSGTDTQYF
TGTGCCAGCAGCTTAGGGACTAGTGGCACAGATACGCAGTATTTT
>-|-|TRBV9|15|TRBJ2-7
CASSVGLDGAYEQYF
TGTGCCAGCAGCGTTGGTCTGGACGGGGCCTACGAGCAGTACTTC
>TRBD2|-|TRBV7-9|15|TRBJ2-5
CASSSAGGRQETQYF
TGTGCCAGCAGCTCGGCGGGAGGGCGTCAAGAGACCCAGTACTTC
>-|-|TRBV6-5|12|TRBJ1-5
CASNILFQPQHF
TGTGCCAGCAACATTCTGTTTCAGCCCCAGCATTTT
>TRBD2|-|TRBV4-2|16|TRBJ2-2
CASSQETSGNTGELFF
TGTGCCAGCAGCCAAGAGACTAGCGGGAACACCGGGGAGCTGTTTTTT
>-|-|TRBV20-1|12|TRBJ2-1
CSASSRYNEQFF
TGCAGTGCTAGTTCCAGATACAATGAGCAGTTCTTC
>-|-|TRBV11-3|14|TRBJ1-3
CASSLRGAGNTIYF
TGTGCCAGCAGCTTAAGGGGTGCTGGAAACACCATATATTTT
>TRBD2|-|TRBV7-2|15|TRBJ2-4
CASSSPTSGLNIQYF
TGTGCCAGCAGCTCACCGACTAGCGGCTTAAACATTCAGTACTTC
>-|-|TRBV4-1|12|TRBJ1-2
CASSQAGLGYTF
TGCGCCAGCAGCCAAGCGGGTTTGGGCTACACCTTC
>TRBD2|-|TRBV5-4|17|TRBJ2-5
CASSLSLAGGGQETQYF
TGTGCCAGCAGCTTGAGCCTAGCGGGAGGAGGGCAAGAGACCCAGTACTTC
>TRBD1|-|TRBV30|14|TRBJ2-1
CAWSGPRTGNEQFF
TGTGCCTGGAGCGGGCCCCGGACAGGGAATGAGCAGTTCTTC
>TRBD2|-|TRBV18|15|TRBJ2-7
CASSSPGLGLYEQYF
TGTGCCAGCTCATCACCGGGACTAGGCCTCTACGAGCAGTACTTC
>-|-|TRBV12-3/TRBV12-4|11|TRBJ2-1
CASSLKHEQFF
TGTGCCAGCAGTTTAAAGCATGAGCAGTTCTTC
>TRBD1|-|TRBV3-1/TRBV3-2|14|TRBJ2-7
CASSQNRGSYEQYF
TGTGCCAGCAGCCAAAACAGGGGCTCCTACGAGCAGTACTTC
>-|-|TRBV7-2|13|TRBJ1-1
CASSSFGRTEAFF
TGTGCCAGCAGCTCCTTCGGGAGGACTGAAGCTTTCTTT
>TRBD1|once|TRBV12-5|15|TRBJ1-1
CASGSVGQQLLEAFF
TGTGCTAGTGGTTCGGTGGGACAGCAGCTACTCGAAGCTTTCTTT
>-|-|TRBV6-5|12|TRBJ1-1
CASSKRDSGAFF
TGTGCCAGCAGTAAAAGGGACTCTGGAGCTTTCTTT
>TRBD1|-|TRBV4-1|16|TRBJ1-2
CASSQMPGQGAYGYTF
TGCGCCAGCAGCCAGATGCCGGGACAGGGGGCCTATGGCTACACCTTC
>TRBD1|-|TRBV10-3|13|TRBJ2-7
CASTRDRGYEQYF
TGTGCCAGCACGAGGGACAGGGGCTACGAGCAGTACTTC
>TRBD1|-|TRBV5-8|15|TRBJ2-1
CASSPDRGVYNEQFF
TGTGCCAGCAGCCCCGACAGGGGAGTCTACAATGAGCAGTTCTTC
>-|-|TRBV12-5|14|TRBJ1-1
CASGLTRGGTEAFF
TGTGCTAGTGGTTTGACCCGAGGTGGCACTGAAGCTTTCTTT
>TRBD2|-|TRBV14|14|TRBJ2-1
CASSQGVSGRATFF
TGTGCCAGCAGCCAAGGGGTTAGCGGGAGGGCAACGTTCTTC
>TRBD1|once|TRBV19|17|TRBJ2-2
CASSLPQGISNTGELFF
TGTGCCAGTAGTTTACCACAGGGGATTTCCAACACCGGGGAGCTGTTTTTT